This TCR beta chain was sequenced in a study of Tregs in tolerant kidney transplant recipients. Germline V gene data show CDR1 as SGHAT and CDR2 as FQNNGV. CDR3 length: 17 residues. V was pared by 1 base and J by 0 bases, with 14 bases between. Unstimulated regulatory T cells (CD4+CD25+CD127-), CD4+CD25- non-regulatory cells, CD4 and CD8 cells were FACS-sorted from thawed PBMCs. As to this clone: Its antigen is unidentified.

The table came from immunoSEQ multiplex PCR; TCRdb's copy has only in-frame clones and leaves some out. The sample yields under 300,000 clones, roughly four fifths seen once. Regarding the study as a whole: Biological reproducibility was not directly addressed, but technical replication error appeared minimal. Tregs expanded with activated donor B cells seemed most donor-specific. Validation in larger populations is needed because few patients were studied.

This receptor was taken from a human donor in good health. The material sequenced was CD4+ T cells from blood. The chain carries TRBV11-2 and TRBJ2-3, with D uncertain. CDR3 in amino acids: CASSLGLGRSSTDTQYF. As DNA, the CDR3 is TGTGCCAGCAGCTTAGGTTTGGGCCGGTCGAGCACAGATACGCAGTATTTT.